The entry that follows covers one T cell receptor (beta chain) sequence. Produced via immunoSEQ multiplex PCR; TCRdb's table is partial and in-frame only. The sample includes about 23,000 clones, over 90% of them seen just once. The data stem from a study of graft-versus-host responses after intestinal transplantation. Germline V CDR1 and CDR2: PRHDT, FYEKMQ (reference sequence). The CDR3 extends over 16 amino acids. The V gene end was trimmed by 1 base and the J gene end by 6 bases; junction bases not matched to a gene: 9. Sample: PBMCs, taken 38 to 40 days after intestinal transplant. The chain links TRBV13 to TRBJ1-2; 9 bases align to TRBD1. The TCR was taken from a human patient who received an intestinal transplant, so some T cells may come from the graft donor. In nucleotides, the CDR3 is TGTGCCAGCAGCTTAGTGGGACAGGGAGGTGTGGATGGCTACACCTTC. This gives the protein CASSLVGQGGVDGYTF.